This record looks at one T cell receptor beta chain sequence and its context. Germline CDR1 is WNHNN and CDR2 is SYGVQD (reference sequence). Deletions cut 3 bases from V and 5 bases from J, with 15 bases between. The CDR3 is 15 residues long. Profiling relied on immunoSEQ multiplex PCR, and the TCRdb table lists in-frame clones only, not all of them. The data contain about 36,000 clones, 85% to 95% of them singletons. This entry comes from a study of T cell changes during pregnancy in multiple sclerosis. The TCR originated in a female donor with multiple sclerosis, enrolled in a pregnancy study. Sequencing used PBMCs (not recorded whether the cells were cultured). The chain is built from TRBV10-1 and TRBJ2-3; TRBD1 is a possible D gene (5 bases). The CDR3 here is CASSDRGYEVDTQYF. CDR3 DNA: TGCGCCAGCAGTGATAGGGGTTACGAGGTAGATACGCAGTATTTT.